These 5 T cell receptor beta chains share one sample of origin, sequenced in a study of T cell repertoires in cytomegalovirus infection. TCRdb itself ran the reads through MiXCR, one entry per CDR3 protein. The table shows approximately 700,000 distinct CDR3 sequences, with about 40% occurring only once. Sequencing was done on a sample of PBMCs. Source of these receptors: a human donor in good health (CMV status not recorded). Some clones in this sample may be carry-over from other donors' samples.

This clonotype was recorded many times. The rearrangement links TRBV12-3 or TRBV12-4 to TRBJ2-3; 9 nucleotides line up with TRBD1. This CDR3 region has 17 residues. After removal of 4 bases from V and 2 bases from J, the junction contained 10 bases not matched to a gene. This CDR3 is CASSSVETGGFTDTQYF. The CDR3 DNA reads TGTGCCAGCAGTTCGGTTGAGACAGGGGGATTCACAGATACGCAGTATTTT.

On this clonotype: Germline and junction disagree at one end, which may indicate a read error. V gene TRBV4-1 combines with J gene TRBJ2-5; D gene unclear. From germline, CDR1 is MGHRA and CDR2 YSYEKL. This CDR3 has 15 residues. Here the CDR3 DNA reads TGTGCCAGCAGCCCGCAACTCGTAAAAACAGAGACCCAGTACTTC. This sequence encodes CASSPQLVKTETQYF.

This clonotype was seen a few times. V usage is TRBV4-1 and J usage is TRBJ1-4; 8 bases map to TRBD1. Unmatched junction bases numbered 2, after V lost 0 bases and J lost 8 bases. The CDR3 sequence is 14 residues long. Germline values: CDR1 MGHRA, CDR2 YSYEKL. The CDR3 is CASSQDRGQEKLFF. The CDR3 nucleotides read TGCGCCAGCAGCCAAGACAGGGGGCAAGAAAAACTGTTTTTT.

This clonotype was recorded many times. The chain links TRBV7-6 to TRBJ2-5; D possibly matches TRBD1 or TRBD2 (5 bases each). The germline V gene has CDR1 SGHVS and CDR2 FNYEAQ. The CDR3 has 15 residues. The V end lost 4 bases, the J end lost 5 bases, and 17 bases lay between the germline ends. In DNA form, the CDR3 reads TGTGCCAGCAGCTCCCGGGCTAGCTGGGGCGAGACCCAGTACTTC. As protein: CASSSRASWGETQYF. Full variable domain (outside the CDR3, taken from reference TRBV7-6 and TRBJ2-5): GAGVSQSPRYKVTKRGQDVALRCDPISGHVSLYWYRQALGQGPEFLTYFNYEAQQDKSGLPNDRFSAERPEGSISTLTIQRTEQRDSAMYRCASSSRASWGETQYFGPGTRLLVL.

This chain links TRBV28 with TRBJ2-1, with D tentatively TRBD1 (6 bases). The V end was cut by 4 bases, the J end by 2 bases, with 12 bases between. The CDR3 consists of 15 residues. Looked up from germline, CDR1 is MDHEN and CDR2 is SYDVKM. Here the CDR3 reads CASSWGHPTYNEQFF. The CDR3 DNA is TGTGCCAGCAGTTGGGGACACCCCACCTACAATGAGCAGTTCTTC.